A single sample is the source of the 18 T cell receptor beta chains below, sequenced in a study of OX40 agonist ivuxolimab in advanced cancers. Using immunoSEQ multiplex PCR, the repertoire was profiled, and TCRdb retains in-frame clones only, with some absent. This table holds 80,000 to 100,000 clones, around 86% found once. The sample in question was CD4+ or CD8+ T cells sorted from blood, obtained in a trial of the OX40 agonist ivuxolimab. The receptor set was obtained from an adult with an advanced solid tumor such as melanoma, head and neck, liver or kidney cancer.

This chain links TRBV5-1 with TRBJ2-3, with D tentatively TRBD1 (6 bases). The CDR3 is made up of 14 amino acids. V was shortened by 1 base and J by 5 bases, with 11 bases between the two germline ends. CDR1 SGHRS and CDR2 YFSETQ come from the germline V gene. As DNA, the CDR3 is TGCGCCAGCAGCTTGACAGGGACGGGAGATACGCAGTATTTT. Protein product: CASSLTGTGDTQYF.

This sequence joins TRBV2 and TRBJ2-7; a weak D match, TRBD1 (5 bases). CDR3 length: 14 amino acids. The germline gives CDR1 SNHLY, CDR2 FYNNEI. The V gene lost 7 bases and the J gene lost 2 bases, with 15 bases spanning the gap. The CDR3 spells CASKIQAAAYEQYF. The CDR3 nucleotides read TGTGCCAGCAAAATACAGGCGGCGGCCTACGAGCAGTACTTC.

The chain couples TRBV15 to TRBJ2-5; TRBD2 agrees at 10 bases. Germline lookup yields CDR1 LNHNV and CDR2 YYDKDF (reference sequence). This CDR3 region has 18 residues. V trimming: 0 bases; J trimming: 4 bases; junction bases outside the gene matches: 11. Here the CDR3 reads CATSRDRLAGAGGETQYF. For the CDR3, the DNA is TGTGCCACCAGCAGAGATCGGCTAGCGGGGGCCGGTGGAGAGACCCAGTACTTC.

The chain recombines TRBV6-4 with TRBJ2-1; 7 nucleotides line up with TRBD1. V shed 8 bases and J 0 bases; nucleotides not matched to a gene: 4. The CDR3 loop spans 14 amino acids. Germline assignment: CDR1 MRHNA and CDR2 SNTAGT. The CDR3 DNA is TGTGCCAGCCGGGACAGAAGCTCCTACAATGAGCAGTTCTTC. Amino acids: CASRDRSSYNEQFF.

The rearrangement links TRBV4-3 to TRBJ1-2, with D maybe TRBD1 (5 bases). This CDR3 is 14 amino acids long. From germline, CDR1 is LGHNA and CDR2 YSLEER. V lost 0 bases and J 8 bases, leaving 13 bases between the germline ends. CDR3 nucleotides: TGCGCCAGCAGCCAAGATATCGGGGCCTGGGGCTACACCTTC. Protein sequence: CASSQDIGAWGYTF.

The CDR3 spells CASSQSGTPPYEQYF. The DNA for the CDR3 is TGCGCCAGCAGCCAGAGCGGGACCCCTCCCTACGAGCAGTACTTC. The V gene is TRBV5-1, the J gene TRBJ2-7; 7 bases line up with TRBD2. Looked up from germline, CDR1 is SGHRS and CDR2 is YFSETQ. V dropped 4 bases and J dropped 2; count of bases not matched to a gene: 9. CDR3 size: 15 residues.

This clone has only one observation. The chain is built from TRBV4-2 and TRBJ2-5; 8 bases map to TRBD2. J was trimmed by 3 bases and V by 1 base; bases with no gene match: 13. Germline CDR1 and CDR2: LGHNA and YNFKEQ. The CDR3 consists of 18 residues. CDR3 bases: TGTGCCAGCAGCCAAGTCAGTCAAGGGTCGGGGGGGGAAGAGACCCAGTACTTC. Its translation: CASSQVSQGSGGEETQYF.

The J gene is TRBJ2-3, the V gene TRBV5-1, with D possibly TRBD1 on 6 matching bases. CDR3 length: 15 residues. Germline V gives CDR1 SGHRS, CDR2 YFSETQ. V was shortened by 4 bases and J by 0 bases, with 12 bases between the two germline ends. The CDR3 sequence: CASSPGTTSTDTQYF. CDR3 sequence (DNA): TGCGCCAGCAGCCCCGGGACAACTAGCACAGATACGCAGTATTTT.

The CDR3 bases are TGCGCCAGCAGCCCCGGAGGGTGGGATTCACCCCTCCACTTT. Its protein product is CASSPGGWDSPLHF. This rearrangement joins TRBV5-1 to TRBJ1-6, with D unresolved. V was trimmed by 4 bases and J by 8 bases, leaving 13 bases between them. Germline values: CDR1 SGHRS, CDR2 YFSETQ. The CDR3 length is 14 residues.

The chain joins TRBV7-2 to TRBJ1-1, with 7 bases identical to TRBD1. Germline CDR1 SGHTA, CDR2 FQGNSA. V dropped 5 bases and J dropped 3; count of bases not matched to a gene: 3. This CDR3 has 13 amino acids. CDR3 nucleotide sequence: TGTGCCAGCAGCCCCCAGGGGGACACTGAAGCTTTCTTT. This encodes CASSPQGDTEAFF.

The chain joins TRBV12-5 to TRBJ1-5, with a possible D match to TRBD1 (5 bases). There are 19 residues in the CDR3. The germline V gene encodes CDR1 LGHNT and CDR2 FRNRAP. Trimming cost V 4 bases and J 0 bases, with 22 bases left between them. The CDR3 DNA reads TGTGCTAGTGGTTCCCACGGGACTTTGCCCCCTTTTAGCAATCAGCCCCAGCATTTT. Its protein is CASGSHGTLPPFSNQPQHF. The entire variable domain, with the rest obtained from reference TRBV12-5 and TRBJ1-5, is as follows: DARVTQTPRHKVTEMGQEVTMRCQPILGHNTVFWYRQTMMQGLELLAYFRNRAPLDDSGMPKDRFSAEMPDATLATLKIQPSEPRDSAVYFCASGSHGTLPPFSNQPQHFGDGTRLSIL.

This clone appeared a few times. The V and J genes are TRBV10-3 and TRBJ1-5; D not resolved. Germline CDR1 and CDR2: ENHRY and SYGVKD. V was pared by 4 bases and J by 2 bases, with 6 bases between. The CDR3 extends over 13 amino acids. The CDR3 DNA is TGTGCCATCAGTGCGGCGGGCAATCAGCCCCAGCATTTT. Protein: CAISAAGNQPQHF.

The rearrangement uses TRBV5-1 and TRBJ1-2; the match to TRBD1 covers 7 bases. Germline lookup yields CDR1 SGHRS and CDR2 YFSETQ. V dropped 4 bases and J dropped 8; count of bases not matched to a gene: 11. This CDR3 contains 14 residues. The CDR3 coding sequence is TGCGCCAGCAGCCCCCCGACAGGGTACGAGGGCTACACCTTC. It is translated as CASSPPTGYEGYTF.

This chain connects TRBV5-6 to TRBJ1-4; a weak D match, TRBD1 (5 bases). The CDR3 loop spans 14 amino acids. Trimming stripped 7 bases from V and 5 bases from J, with 15 bases between. Germline CDR1 reads SGHDT; CDR2 reads YYEEEE. CDR3 sequence reads: CASGDGRQNEKLFF. Written as DNA, the CDR3 is TGTGCCAGCGGGGACGGACGGCAGAATGAAAAACTGTTTTTT.

The rearrangement uses TRBV2 and TRBJ2-6; D is ambiguous. This CDR3 region has 15 residues. The V gene's germline CDR1 is SNHLY and CDR2 FYNNEI. Between the trimmed V and J ends, which lost 3 bases and 2 bases, there was a span of 8 bases. The CDR3 DNA follows: TGTGCCAGCAGTGATTATTTGACTGGGGCCAACGTCCTGACTTTC. Translated: CASSDYLTGANVLTF. The entire variable domain, with the rest obtained from reference TRBV2 and TRBJ2-6, is as follows: EPEVTQTPSHQVTQMGQEVILRCVPISNHLYFYWYRQILGQKVEFLVSFYNNEISEKSEIFDDQFSVERPDGSNFTLKIRSTKLEDSAMYFCASSDYLTGANVLTFGAGSRLTVL.

This clone was counted once. The rearrangement uses TRBV6-5 and TRBJ2-7; 7 bases are a match to TRBD1. This CDR3 has 12 amino acids. J gave up 6 bases and V 8 bases, and 7 bases lay outside the gene matches. Germline values: CDR1 MNHEY, CDR2 SVGAGI. CDR3 protein: CASAKGATEQYF. The CDR3 nucleotides read TGTGCCAGCGCTAAGGGGGCGACCGAGCAGTACTTC.

V and J are TRBV11-1 and TRBJ2-5, with 7 nucleotides matching TRBD1. The ends lost 5 bases at V and 5 bases at J; junction bases unmatched: 8. CDR1 is SGHAT, CDR2 FQDESV, per germline (reference sequence). This CDR3 has 14 residues. CDR3 amino acids: CASSRTGVWETQYF. DNA of the CDR3: TGTGCCAGCAGCCGTACAGGGGTTTGGGAGACCCAGTACTTC.

The chain recombines TRBV5-4 with TRBJ1-6; 7 nucleotides match TRBD1. The CDR3 has 16 amino acids. Trimming cost V 0 bases and J 7 bases; bases outside gene matches: 7. Germline V lookup: CDR1 SGHNT, CDR2 YYREEE (reference sequence). The CDR3 sequence is CASSLGGTVFNSPLHF. CDR3 coding DNA: TGTGCCAGCAGCTTGGGCGGGACAGTCTTCAATTCACCCCTCCACTTT.